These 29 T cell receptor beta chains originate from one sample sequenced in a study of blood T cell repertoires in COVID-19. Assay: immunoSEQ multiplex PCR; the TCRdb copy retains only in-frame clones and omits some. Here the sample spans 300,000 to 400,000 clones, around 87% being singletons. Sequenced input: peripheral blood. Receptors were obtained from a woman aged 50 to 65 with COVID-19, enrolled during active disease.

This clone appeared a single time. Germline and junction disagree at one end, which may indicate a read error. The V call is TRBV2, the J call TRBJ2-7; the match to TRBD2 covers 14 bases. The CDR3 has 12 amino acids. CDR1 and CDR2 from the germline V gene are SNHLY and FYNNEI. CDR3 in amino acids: CASSVGTSGRRF. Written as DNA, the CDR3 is TGTGCCAGCAGTGTAGGGACTAGCGGGAGACGATTC.

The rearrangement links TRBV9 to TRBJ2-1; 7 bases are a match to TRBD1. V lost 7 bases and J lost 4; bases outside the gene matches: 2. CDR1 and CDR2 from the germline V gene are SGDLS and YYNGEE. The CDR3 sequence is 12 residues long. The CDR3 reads CASGTDYNEQFF. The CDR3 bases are TGTGCCAGCGGGACAGATTACAATGAGCAGTTCTTC. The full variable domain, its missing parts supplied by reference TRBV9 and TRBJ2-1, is DSGVTQTPKHLITATGQRVTLRCSPRSGDLSVYWYQQSLDQGLQFLIQYYNGEERAKGNILERFSAQQFPDLHSELNLSSLELGDSALYFCASGTDYNEQFFGPGTRLTVL.

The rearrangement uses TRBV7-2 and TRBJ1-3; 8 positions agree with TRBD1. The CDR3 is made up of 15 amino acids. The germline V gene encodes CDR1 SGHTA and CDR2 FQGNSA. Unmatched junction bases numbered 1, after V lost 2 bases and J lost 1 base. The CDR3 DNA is TGTGCCAGCAGCTTAAGGACAGGGTCTGGAAACACCATATATTTT. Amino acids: CASSLRTGSGNTIYF.

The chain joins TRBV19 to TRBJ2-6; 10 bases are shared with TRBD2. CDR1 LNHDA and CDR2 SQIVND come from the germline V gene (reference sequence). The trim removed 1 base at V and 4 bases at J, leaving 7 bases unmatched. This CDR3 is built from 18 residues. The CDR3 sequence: CASSIVGLAEAGANVLTF. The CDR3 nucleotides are TGTGCCAGTAGTATAGTCGGACTAGCGGAAGCCGGGGCCAACGTCCTGACTTTC.

CDR3 DNA sequence: TGTGCCAGCAGTTACGTAGCGGGAGAAGCACGCTCCTACGAGCAGTACTTC. Amino acids: CASSYVAGEARSYEQYF. The V and J genes are TRBV6-2 or TRBV6-3 and TRBJ2-7; 9 bases fit TRBD2. Germline CDR1 is MNHEY and CDR2 is SVGEGT. The CDR3 sequence is 17 residues long. The J segment lost 0 bases and the V segment lost 2 bases, leaving 8 bases of the junction unmatched.

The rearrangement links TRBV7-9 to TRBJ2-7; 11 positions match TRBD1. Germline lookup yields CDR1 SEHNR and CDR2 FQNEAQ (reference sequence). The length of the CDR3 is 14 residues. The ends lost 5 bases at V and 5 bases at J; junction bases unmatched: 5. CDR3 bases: TGTGCCAGCAGCACAAGGGACAGGGGGGACGAGCAGTACTTC. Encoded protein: CASSTRDRGDEQYF.

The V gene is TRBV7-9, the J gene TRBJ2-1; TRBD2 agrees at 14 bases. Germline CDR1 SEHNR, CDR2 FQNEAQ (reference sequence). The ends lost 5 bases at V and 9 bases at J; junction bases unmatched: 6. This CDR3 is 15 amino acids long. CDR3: CASSARLAGGAEQFF. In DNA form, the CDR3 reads TGTGCCAGCAGCGCCCGACTAGCGGGAGGGGCTGAGCAGTTCTTC.

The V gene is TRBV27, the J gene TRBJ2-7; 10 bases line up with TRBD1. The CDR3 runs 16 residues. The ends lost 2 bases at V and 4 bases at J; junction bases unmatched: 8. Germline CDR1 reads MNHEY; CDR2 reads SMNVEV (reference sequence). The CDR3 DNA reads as TGTGCCAGCAGTTTAATTTACGACAGGGGGCCATACGAGCAGTACTTC. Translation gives CASSLIYDRGPYEQYF.

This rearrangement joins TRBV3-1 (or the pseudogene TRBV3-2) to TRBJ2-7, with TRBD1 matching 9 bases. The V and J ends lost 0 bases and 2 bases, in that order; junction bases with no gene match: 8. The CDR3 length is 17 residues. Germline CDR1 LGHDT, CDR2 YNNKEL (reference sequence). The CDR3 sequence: CASSQEAHRDRAYEQYF. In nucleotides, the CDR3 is TGTGCCAGCAGCCAAGAAGCACACCGGGACAGGGCCTACGAGCAGTACTTC.

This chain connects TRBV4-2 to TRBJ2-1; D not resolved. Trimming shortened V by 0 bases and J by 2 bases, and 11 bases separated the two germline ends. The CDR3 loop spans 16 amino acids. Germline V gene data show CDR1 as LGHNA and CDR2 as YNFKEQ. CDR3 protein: CASSQESQIAYNEQFF. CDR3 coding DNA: TGTGCCAGCAGCCAAGAATCACAGATAGCCTACAATGAGCAGTTCTTC.

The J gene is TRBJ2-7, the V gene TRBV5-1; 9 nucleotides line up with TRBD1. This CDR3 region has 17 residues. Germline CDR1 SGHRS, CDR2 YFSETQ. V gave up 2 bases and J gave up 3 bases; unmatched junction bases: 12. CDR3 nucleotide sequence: TGCGCCAGCAGCTTTCACCCGGGACAGGGTTTTGGCTACGAGCAGTACTTC. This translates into CASSFHPGQGFGYEQYF.

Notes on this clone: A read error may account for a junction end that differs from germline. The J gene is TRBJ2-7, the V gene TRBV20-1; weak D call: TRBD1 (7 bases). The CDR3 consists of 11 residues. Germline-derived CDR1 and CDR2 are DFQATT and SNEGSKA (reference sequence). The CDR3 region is CSARSEGASHF. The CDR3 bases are TGCAGTGCTAGATCGGAGGGGGCGTCCCACTTC.

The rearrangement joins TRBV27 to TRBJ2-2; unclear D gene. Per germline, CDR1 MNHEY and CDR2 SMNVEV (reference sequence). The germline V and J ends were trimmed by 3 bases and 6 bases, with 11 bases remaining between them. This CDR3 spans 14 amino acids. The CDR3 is CASSFRAVSGELFF. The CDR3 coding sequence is TGTGCCAGCAGTTTCCGTGCGGTCTCCGGGGAGCTGTTTTTT.

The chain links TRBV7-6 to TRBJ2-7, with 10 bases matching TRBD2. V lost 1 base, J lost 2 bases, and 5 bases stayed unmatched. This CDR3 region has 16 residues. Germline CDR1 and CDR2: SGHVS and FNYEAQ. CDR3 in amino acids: CASSLGTSGKTYEQYF. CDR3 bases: TGTGCCAGCAGCTTAGGGACTAGCGGCAAAACCTACGAGCAGTACTTC.

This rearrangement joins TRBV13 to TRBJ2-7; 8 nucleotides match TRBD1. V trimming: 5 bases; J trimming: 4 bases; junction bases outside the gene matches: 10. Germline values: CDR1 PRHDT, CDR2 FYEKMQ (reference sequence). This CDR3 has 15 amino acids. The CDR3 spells CASSRQGRLGYEQYF. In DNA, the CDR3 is TGTGCCAGCAGCCGACAGGGGCGGTTGGGGTACGAGCAGTACTTC. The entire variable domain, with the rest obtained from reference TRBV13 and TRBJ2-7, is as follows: AAGVIQSPRHLIKEKRETATLKCYPIPRHDTVYWYQQGPGQDPQFLISFYEKMQSDKGSIPDRFSAQQFSDYHSELNMSSLELGDSALYFCASSRQGRLGYEQYFGPGTRLTVT.

The CDR3 spells CASSWGQGKRTEAFF. For the CDR3, the DNA is TGTGCCAGCAGCTGGGGACAGGGAAAAAGGACTGAAGCTTTCTTT. The chain links TRBV11-2 to TRBJ1-1, with TRBD1 identical over 9 bases. The trim removed 4 bases at V and 5 bases at J, leaving 8 bases unmatched. CDR3 length: 15 residues. Germline V gene lookup returns CDR1 SGHAT and CDR2 FQNNGV.

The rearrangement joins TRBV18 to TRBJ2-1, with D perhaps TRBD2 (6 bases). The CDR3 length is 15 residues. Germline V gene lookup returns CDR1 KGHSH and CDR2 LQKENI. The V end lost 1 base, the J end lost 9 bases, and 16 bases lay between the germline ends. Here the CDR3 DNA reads TGTGCCAGCTCACCACGGGGGGTACCGACGATTGAGCAGTTCTTC. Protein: CASSPRGVPTIEQFF.

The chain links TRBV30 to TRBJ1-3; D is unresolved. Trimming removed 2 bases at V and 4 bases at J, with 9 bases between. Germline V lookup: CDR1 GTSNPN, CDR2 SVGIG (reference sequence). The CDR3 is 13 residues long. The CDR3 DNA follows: TGTGCCTGGAGTAATCTAGTCGGAAACACCATATATTTT. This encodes CAWSNLVGNTIYF.

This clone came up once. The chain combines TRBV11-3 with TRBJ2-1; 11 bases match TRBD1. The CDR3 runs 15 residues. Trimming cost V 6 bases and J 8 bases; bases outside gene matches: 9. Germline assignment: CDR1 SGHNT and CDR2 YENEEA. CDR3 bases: TGTGCCAGCAGACTCGCTGGGACAGGGGGAGATGAGCAGTTCTTC. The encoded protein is CASRLAGTGGDEQFF.

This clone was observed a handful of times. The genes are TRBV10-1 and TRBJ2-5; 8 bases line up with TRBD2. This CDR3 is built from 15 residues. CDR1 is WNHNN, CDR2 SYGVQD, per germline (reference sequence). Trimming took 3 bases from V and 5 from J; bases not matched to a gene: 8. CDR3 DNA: TGCGCCAGCAGTGAAGCGGGGGCCCCTCATGAGACCCAGTACTTC. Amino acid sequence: CASSEAGAPHETQYF.

CDR3 sequence reads: CAIPTGTGDLRGIPAKNQPQHF. The DNA for the CDR3 is TGTGCCATCCCTACCGGGACAGGTGATCTTAGGGGGATCCCGGCCAAAAATCAGCCCCAGCATTTT. This chain joins TRBV10-3 and TRBJ1-5; 8 nucleotides match TRBD1. The CDR3 sequence is 22 residues long. Trimming at V came to 8 bases and at J to 4 bases, leaving 31 bases not matched to a gene. CDR1 and CDR2 (germline): ENHRY, SYGVKD.

The CDR3 sequence is CASSVEGINTEAFF. In DNA, the CDR3 is TGTGCCAGCAGCGTAGAGGGGATCAACACTGAAGCTTTCTTT. The chain joins TRBV9 to TRBJ1-1; tentatively, D is TRBD1 (5 bases). Trimming shortened V by 0 bases and J by 2 bases, and 8 bases separated the two germline ends. Germline CDR1 is SGDLS and CDR2 is YYNGEE. The length of the CDR3 is 14 residues. Full variable domain (outside the CDR3, taken from reference TRBV9 and TRBJ1-1): DSGVTQTPKHLITATGQRVTLRCSPRSGDLSVYWYQQSLDQGLQFLIQYYNGEERAKGNILERFSAQQFPDLHSELNLSSLELGDSALYFCASSVEGINTEAFFGQGTRLTVV.

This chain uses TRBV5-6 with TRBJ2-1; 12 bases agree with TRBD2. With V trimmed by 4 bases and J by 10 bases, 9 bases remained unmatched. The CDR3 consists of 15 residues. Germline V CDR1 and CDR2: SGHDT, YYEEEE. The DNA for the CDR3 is TGTGCCAGCAGCCTAGCGGGAGGGCCTCGGAAGGAGCAGTTCTTC. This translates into CASSLAGGPRKEQFF.

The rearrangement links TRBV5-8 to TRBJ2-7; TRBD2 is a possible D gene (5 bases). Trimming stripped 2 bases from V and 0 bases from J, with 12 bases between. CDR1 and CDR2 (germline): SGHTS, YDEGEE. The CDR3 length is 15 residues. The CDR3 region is CASSFGRVPSYEQYF. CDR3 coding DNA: TGTGCCAGCAGCTTCGGGCGGGTTCCCTCCTACGAGCAGTACTTC.

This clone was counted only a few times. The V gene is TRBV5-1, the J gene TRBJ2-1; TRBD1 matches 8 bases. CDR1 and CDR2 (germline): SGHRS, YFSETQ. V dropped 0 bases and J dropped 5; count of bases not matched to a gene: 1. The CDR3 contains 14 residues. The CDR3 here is CASSLGTGNNEQFF. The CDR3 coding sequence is TGCGCCAGCAGCTTGGGGACAGGGAACAATGAGCAGTTCTTC.

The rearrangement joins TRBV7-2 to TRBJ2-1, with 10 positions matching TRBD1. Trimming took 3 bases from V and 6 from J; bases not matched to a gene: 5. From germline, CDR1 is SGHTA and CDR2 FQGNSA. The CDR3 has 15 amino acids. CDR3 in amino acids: CASSFRDRGINEQFF. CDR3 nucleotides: TGTGCCAGCAGCTTCCGGGACAGGGGTATCAATGAGCAGTTCTTC. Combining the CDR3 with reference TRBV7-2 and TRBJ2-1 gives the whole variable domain GAGVSQSPSNKVTEKGKDVELRCDPISGHTALYWYRQSLGQGLEFLIYFQGNSAPDKSGLPSDRFSAERTGGSVSTLTIQRTQQEDSAVYLCASSFRDRGINEQFFGPGTRLTVL.

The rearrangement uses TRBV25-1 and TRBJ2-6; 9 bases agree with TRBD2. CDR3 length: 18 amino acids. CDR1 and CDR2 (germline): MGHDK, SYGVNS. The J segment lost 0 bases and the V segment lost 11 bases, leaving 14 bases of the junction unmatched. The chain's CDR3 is CASSSPGLALSGANVLTF. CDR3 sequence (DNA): TGTGCCTCCTCCTCTCCGGGACTAGCCCTCTCTGGGGCCAACGTCCTGACTTTC.

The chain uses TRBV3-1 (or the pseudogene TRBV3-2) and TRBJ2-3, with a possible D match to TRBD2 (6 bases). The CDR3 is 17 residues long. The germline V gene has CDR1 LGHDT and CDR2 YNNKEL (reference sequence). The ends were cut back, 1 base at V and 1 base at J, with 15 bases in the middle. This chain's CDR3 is CASSQGRISSGTDTQYF. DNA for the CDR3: TGTGCCAGCAGCCAAGGGCGAATCTCTAGCGGCACAGATACGCAGTATTTT.

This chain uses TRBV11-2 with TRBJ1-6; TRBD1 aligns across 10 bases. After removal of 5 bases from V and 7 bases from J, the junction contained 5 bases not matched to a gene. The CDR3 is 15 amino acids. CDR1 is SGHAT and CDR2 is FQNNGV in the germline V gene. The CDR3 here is CASSAGTGENSPLHF. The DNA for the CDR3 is TGTGCCAGCAGCGCCGGGACAGGGGAAAATTCACCCCTCCACTTT.